The 6 T cell receptor beta chains presented below share a single source sample, sequenced in a study of shared clonotypes between healthy human individuals. Sequencing was performed with immunoSEQ multiplex PCR; in TCRdb, only in-frame clones are kept and a portion is missing. The repertoire holds 950,000 to 1,100,000 clones, with about 80% as singletons. What was sequenced was memory CD4+ T cells sorted from blood. Specified subset: CD45RA-negative fraction. The receptor source for this set is a man aged 18 to 35 in good health.

The chain combines TRBV5-1 with TRBJ2-7; D is ambiguous. V lost 0 bases and J lost 5, with 6 bases in between. The CDR3 sequence is 12 residues long. The germline V gene has CDR1 SGHRS and CDR2 YFSETQ. CDR3 nucleotides: TGCGCCAGCAGCTTGGTCTCTCACGAGCAGTACTTC. This encodes CASSLVSHEQYF. The full variable domain, rest sourced from reference TRBV5-1 and TRBJ2-7, is KAGVTQTPRYLIKTRGQQVTLSCSPISGHRSVSWYQQTPGQGLQFLFEYFSETQRNKGNFPGRFSGRQFSNSRSEMNVSTLELGDSALYLCASSLVSHEQYFGPGTRLTVT.

The chain is built from TRBV19 and TRBJ2-7; the D gene is possibly TRBD1 (6 bases). The CDR3 has 14 residues. The germline V and J ends were trimmed by 6 bases and 4 bases, with 16 bases remaining between them. Germline V gene data show CDR1 as LNHDA and CDR2 as SQIVND (reference sequence). The chain's CDR3 is CASRLRDTAYEQYF. The CDR3 bases are TGTGCCAGTAGACTCCGGGACACAGCTTACGAGCAGTACTTC.

This sequence joins TRBV30 and TRBJ1-4; D call uncertain. Germline V lookup: CDR1 GTSNPN, CDR2 SVGIG (reference sequence). There are 11 residues in the CDR3. V was clipped by 4 bases and J by 0 bases, with 0 bases between them. The DNA for the CDR3 is TGTGCCTGGACAACTAATGAAAAACTGTTTTTT. It is translated as CAWTTNEKLFF.

This clone was seen only a few times. The gene calls are TRBV7-9 and TRBJ2-5; D is possibly TRBD2 (6 bases). Germline loops: CDR1 SEHNR, CDR2 FQNEAQ (reference sequence). The CDR3 length is 15 residues. Trimming took off 5 bases at V and 3 bases at J, with 16 bases between the two ends. CDR3 sequence reads: CASSKRLESKETQYF. DNA for the CDR3: TGTGCCAGCAGCAAGAGACTAGAATCTAAAGAGACCCAGTACTTC.

The chain combines TRBV6-5 with TRBJ1-3; D not certain. The V gene's germline CDR1 is MNHEY and CDR2 SVGAGI. V was pared by 4 bases and J by 1 base, with 5 bases between. The CDR3 has 13 amino acids. The CDR3 reads CASSSGSGNTIYF. Written as DNA, the CDR3 is TGTGCCAGCAGTTCCGGGTCTGGAAACACCATATATTTT.

This rearrangement joins TRBV19 to TRBJ1-6, with a weak D call TRBD1 (6 bases). CDR1 and CDR2 (germline): LNHDA, SQIVND (reference sequence). The CDR3 sequence is 16 residues long. Trimming cost V 5 bases and J 3 bases, with 14 bases left between them. CDR3 sequence: CASSPQDSLYNSPLHF. The DNA for the CDR3 is TGTGCCAGTAGTCCCCAGGACAGTCTCTATAATTCACCCCTCCACTTT.